This T cell receptor (beta chain) is drawn from a study of blood T cell repertoires in COVID-19. Study as a whole: COVID-19 samples, acute and convalescent, were from the United States, Italy and Spain. Sources were T cells, B-cell-depleted T cells, or PBMCs; the material itself was cDNA or gDNA.

CDR1 MDHEN and CDR2 SYDVKM come from the germline V gene. CDR3 size: 17 residues. V lost 6 bases, J lost 1 base, and 6 bases stayed unmatched. In the authors' workflow: The assay estimated nucleated cells by amplifying reference gene primers. TCRdb's copy holds only in-frame clones and misses some; the assay was immunoSEQ multiplex PCR. That table gives V, J and clone size, and the DNA gave D and trimming. This sample has roughly 80,000 clones; 88% occur once, and the top ten carry 5.8%. This TCR derives from a man between 50 and 59 years old with active COVID-19. The rearrangement uses TRBV28 and TRBJ2-4, with 13 bases aligning to TRBD2. The sequenced material came from peripheral blood. The CDR3 sequence is CASSRTSGSRAKNIQYF. CDR3 nucleotide sequence: TGTGCCAGCAGCAGGACTAGCGGGAGCCGCGCCAAAAACATTCAGTACTTC.